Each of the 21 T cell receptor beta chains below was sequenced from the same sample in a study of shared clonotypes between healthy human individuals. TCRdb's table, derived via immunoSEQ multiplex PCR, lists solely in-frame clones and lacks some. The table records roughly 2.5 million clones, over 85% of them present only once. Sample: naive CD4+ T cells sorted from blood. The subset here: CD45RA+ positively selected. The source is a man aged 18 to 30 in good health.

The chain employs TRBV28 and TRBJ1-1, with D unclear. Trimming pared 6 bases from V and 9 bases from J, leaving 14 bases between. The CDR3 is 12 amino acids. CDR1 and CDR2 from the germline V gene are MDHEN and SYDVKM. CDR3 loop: CASRQILSQAFF. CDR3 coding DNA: TGTGCCAGCAGGCAAATACTATCCCAAGCTTTCTTT.

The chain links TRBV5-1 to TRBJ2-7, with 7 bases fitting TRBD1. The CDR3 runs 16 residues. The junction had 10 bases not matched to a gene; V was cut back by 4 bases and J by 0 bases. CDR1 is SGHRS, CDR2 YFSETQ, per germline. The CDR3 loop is CASSPGPGQSSYEQYF. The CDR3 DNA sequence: TGCGCCAGCAGCCCGGGGCCGGGACAGAGCTCCTACGAGCAGTACTTC.

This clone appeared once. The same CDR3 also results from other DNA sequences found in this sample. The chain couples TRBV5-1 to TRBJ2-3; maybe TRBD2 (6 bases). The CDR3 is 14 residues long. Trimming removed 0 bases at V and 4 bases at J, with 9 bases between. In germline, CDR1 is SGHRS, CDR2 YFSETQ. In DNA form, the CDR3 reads TGCGCCAGCAGCTTGGTTACGGGGGCAGATACGCAGTATTTT. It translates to CASSLVTGADTQYF.

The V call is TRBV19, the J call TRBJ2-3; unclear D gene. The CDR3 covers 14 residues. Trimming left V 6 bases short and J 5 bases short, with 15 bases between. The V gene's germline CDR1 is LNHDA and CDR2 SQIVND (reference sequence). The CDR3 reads CASSGLAPRDTQYF. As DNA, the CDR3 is TGTGCCAGTAGCGGTCTGGCCCCGAGAGATACGCAGTATTTT.

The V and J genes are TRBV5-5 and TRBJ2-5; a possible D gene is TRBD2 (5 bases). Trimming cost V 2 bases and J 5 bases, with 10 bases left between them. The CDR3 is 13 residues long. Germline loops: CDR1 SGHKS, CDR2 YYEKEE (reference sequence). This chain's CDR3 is CASSFGLVETQYF. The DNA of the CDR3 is TGTGCCAGCAGCTTCGGACTGGTGGAGACCCAGTACTTC.

The CDR3 DNA follows: TGTGCCAGCAGTTTAGCGACTAGCGGGCCTTACGAGCAGTACTTC. This gives the protein CASSLATSGPYEQYF. V gene TRBV27 combines with J gene TRBJ2-7; 10 bases map to TRBD2. V was pared by 2 bases and J by 4 bases, with 5 bases of the junction left unmatched. The CDR3 length is 15 residues. Looked up from germline, CDR1 is MNHEY and CDR2 is SMNVEV (reference sequence).

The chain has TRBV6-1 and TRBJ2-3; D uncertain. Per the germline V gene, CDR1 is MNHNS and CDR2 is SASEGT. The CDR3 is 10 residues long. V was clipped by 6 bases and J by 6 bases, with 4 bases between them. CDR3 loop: CASRQDTQYF. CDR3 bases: TGTGCCAGCAGACAGGATACGCAGTATTTT.

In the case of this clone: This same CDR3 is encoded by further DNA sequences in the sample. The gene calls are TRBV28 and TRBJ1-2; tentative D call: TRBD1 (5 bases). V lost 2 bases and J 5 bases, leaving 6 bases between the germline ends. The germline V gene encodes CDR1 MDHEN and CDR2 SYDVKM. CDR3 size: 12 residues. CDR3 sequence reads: CASSLGGYGYTF. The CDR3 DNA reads TGTGCCAGCAGTTTAGGGGGATATGGCTACACCTTC.

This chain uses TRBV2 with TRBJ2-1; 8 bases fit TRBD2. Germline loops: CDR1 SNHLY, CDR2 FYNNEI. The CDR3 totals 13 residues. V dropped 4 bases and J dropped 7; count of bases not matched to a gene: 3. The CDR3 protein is CASSVERENEQFF. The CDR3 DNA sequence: TGTGCCAGCAGTGTTGAGCGGGAGAATGAGCAGTTCTTC.

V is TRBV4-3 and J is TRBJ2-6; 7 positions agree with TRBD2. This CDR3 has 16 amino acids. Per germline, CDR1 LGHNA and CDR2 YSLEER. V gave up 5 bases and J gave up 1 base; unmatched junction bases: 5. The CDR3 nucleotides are TGCGCCAGCAGCTTACACGGGGGGTCTGGGGCCAACGTCCTGACTTTC. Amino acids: CASSLHGGSGANVLTF.

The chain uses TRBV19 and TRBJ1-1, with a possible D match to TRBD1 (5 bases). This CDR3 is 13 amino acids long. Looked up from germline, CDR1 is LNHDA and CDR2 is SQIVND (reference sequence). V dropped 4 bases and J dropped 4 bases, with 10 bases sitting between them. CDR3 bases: TGTGCCAGTAGTAGAGAGGGGACCACTGAAGCTTTCTTT. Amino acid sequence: CASSREGTTEAFF.

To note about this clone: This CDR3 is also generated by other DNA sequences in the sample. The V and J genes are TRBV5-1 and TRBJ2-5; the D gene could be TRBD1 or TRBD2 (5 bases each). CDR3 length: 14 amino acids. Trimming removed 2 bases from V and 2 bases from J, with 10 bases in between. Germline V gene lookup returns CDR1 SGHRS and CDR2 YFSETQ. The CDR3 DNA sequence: TGCGCCAGCAGCTTTGGGACGGGGCAAGAGACCCAGTACTTC. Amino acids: CASSFGTGQETQYF.

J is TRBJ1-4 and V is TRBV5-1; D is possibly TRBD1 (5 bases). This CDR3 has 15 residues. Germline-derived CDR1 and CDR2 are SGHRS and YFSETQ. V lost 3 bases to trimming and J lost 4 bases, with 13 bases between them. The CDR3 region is CASSSEGLVNEKLFF. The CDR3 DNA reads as TGCGCCAGCAGCTCGGAGGGGCTGGTTAATGAAAAACTGTTTTTT.

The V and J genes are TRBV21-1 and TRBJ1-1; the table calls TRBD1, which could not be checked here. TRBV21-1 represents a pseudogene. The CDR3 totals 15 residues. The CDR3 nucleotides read TGTGCCAGCAGCAGAGAGACAGGGGGCCTGACTGAAGCTTTCTTT. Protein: CASSRETGGLTEAFF.

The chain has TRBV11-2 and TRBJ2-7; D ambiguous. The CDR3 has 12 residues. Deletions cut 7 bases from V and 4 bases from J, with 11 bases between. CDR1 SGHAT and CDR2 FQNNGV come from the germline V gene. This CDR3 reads CASILHQYEQYF. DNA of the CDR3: TGTGCCAGCATCCTCCATCAGTACGAGCAGTACTTC. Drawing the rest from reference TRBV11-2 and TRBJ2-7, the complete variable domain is EAGVAQSPRYKIIEKRQSVAFWCNPISGHATLYWYQQILGQGPKLLIQFQNNGVVDDSQLPKDRFSAERLKGVDSTLKIQPAKLEDSAVYLCASILHQYEQYFGPGTRLTVT.

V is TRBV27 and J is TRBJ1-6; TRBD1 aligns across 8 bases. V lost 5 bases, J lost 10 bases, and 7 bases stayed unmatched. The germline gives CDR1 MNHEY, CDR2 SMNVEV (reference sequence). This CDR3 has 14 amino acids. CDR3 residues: CASSPQGADSPLHF. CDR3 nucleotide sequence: TGTGCCAGCAGTCCCCAGGGGGCGGACTCACCCCTCCACTTT.

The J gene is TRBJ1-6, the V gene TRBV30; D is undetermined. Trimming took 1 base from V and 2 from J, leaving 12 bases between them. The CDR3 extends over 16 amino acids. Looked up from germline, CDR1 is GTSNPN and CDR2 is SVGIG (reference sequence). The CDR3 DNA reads TGTGCCTGGAGTGCTGGGAAGGTAGCCTATAATTCACCCCTCCACTTT. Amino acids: CAWSAGKVAYNSPLHF.

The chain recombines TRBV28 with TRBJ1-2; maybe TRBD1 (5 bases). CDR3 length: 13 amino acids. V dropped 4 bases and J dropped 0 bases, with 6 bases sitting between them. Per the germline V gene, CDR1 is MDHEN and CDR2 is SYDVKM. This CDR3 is CASSWTTNYGYTF. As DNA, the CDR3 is TGTGCCAGCAGTTGGACAACTAACTATGGCTACACCTTC.

The CDR3: CASSIGWDINYGYTF. The CDR3, as DNA: TGTGCCAGTAGTATTGGGTGGGACATCAACTATGGCTACACCTTC. The rearrangement links TRBV19 to TRBJ1-2; D might be TRBD1 (6 bases). The germline gives CDR1 LNHDA, CDR2 SQIVND (reference sequence). The ends were cut back, 3 bases at V and 2 bases at J, with 13 bases in the middle. The CDR3 is made up of 15 amino acids.

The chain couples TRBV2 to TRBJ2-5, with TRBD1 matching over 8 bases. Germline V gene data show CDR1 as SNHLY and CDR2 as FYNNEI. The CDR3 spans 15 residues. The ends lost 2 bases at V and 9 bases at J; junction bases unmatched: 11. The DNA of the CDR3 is TGTGCCAGCAGTGAACGGACAGGGAATCGCGGGGCCCAGTACTTC. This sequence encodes CASSERTGNRGAQYF.

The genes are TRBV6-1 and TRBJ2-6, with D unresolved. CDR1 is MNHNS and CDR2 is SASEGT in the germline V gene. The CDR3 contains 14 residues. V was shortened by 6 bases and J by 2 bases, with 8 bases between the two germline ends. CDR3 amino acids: CASRPGPGANVLTF. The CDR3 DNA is TGTGCCAGCAGACCAGGTCCTGGGGCCAACGTCCTGACTTTC.